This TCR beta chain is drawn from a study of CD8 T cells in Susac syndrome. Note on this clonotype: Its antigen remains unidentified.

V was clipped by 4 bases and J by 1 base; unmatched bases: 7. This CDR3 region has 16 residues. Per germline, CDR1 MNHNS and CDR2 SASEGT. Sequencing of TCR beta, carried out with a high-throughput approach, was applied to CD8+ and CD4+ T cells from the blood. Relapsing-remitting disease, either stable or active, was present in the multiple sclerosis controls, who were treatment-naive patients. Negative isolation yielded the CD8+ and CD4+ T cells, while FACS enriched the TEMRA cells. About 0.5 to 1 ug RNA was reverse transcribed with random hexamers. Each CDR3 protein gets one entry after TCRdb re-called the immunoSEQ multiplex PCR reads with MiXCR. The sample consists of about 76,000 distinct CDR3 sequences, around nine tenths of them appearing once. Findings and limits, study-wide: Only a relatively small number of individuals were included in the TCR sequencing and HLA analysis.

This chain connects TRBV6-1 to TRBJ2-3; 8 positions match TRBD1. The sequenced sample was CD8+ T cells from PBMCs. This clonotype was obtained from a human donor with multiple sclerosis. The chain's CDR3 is CASSGQGISGTDTQYF. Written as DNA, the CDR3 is TGTGCCAGCAGTGGACAGGGGATATCAGGCACAGATACGCAGTATTTT.